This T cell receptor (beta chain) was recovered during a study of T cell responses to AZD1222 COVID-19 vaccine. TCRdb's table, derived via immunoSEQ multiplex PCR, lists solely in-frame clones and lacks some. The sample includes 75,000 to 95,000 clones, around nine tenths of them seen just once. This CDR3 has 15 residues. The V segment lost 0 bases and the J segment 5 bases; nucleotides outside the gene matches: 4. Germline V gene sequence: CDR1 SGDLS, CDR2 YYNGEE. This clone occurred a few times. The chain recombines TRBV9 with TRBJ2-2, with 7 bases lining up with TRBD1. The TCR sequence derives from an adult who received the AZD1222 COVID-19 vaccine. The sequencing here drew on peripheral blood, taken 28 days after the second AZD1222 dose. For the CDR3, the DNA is TGTGCCAGCAGCGTAGGACAGGGCATGACCGGGGAGCTGTTTTTT. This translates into CASSVGQGMTGELFF.